Presented here are 6 T cell receptor beta chains from one specimen sequenced in a study of post-analysis software for immune sequencing data. Overall study results and limits: When patients were compared with controls, about 5 TRBV segments were more frequent, TRBV5-6, TRBV5-1 and TRBV20-1 among them.

cDNA libraries of TCR beta carried unique molecular identifiers. From the PCR reads, TCRdb called clonotypes with MiXCR, one entry per CDR3 protein. The repertoire consists of a few hundred thousand distinct CDR3 sequences, with about a third occurring once and the leading ten covering around 15%. These receptors' antigens are unknown. The material sequenced was blood. The receptor set was obtained from a girl under 18 with multiple sclerosis.

The chain has TRBV20-1 and TRBJ1-5; D is possibly TRBD1 (5 bases). The CDR3 extends over 14 amino acids. From germline, CDR1 is DFQATT and CDR2 SNEGSKA (reference sequence). Trimming took 3 bases from V and 5 from J, leaving 14 bases between them. CDR3 residues: CSARGGGSYQPQHF. Here the CDR3 DNA reads TGCAGTGCTAGGGGGGGGGGATCCTATCAGCCCCAGCATTTT.

This chain links TRBV6-2 or TRBV6-3 with TRBJ2-5; 7 nucleotides line up with TRBD2. The tail of the sequence fits TRBJ2-7 better, so the J call may be wrong. Germline CDR1 MNHEY, CDR2 SVGEGT. The CDR3 extends over 14 amino acids. The DNA of the CDR3 is TGTGCCAGCAGCCCAGGGACTACCTTTAACGAGCAGTACTTC. This gives the protein CASSPGTTFNEQYF.

As to this clonotype: One end of the junction is discordant with germline, which a read error may explain. The chain combines TRBV12-3 or TRBV12-4 with TRBJ2-3, with a tentative D call TRBD1 (5 bases). CDR3 length: 15 amino acids. CDR3 in amino acids: CASTLRTTSTDAQYF. The CDR3, as DNA: TGTGCCAGCACCCTGAGGACAACAAGCACAGATGCGCAGTATTTT.

The table lists this clonotype with a few counts. This sequence joins TRBV7-2 and TRBJ1-5; D is perhaps TRBD1 (6 bases). Germline-derived CDR1 and CDR2 are SGHTA and FQGNSA. Trimming cost V 4 bases and J 7 bases, with 11 bases left between them. The CDR3 contains 13 residues. The CDR3 DNA follows: TGTGCCAGCAGCTGGGATGGGGGCCAGCCCCAGCATTTT. Translated: CASSWDGGQPQHF.

The rearrangement links TRBV5-1 to TRBJ2-2; 9 bases match TRBD1. Trimming cost V 2 bases and J 5 bases; bases outside gene matches: 4. Germline loops: CDR1 SGHRS, CDR2 YFSETQ. The CDR3 is made up of 15 amino acids. The CDR3 here is CASSFDRGRTGELFF. DNA of the CDR3: TGCGCCAGCAGCTTCGACAGGGGGAGGACCGGGGAGCTGTTTTTT.

This clonotype was seen a few times. The chain recombines TRBV4-3 with TRBJ1-4; perhaps TRBD1 as D (5 bases). There are 16 residues in the CDR3. Germline assignment: CDR1 LGHNA and CDR2 YSLEER. V lost 5 bases, J lost 4 bases, and 17 bases lay in between. The CDR3, as DNA: TGCGCCAGCAGCGACCGGCCGGGACCAATTAATGAAAAACTGTTTTTT. It codes for CASSDRPGPINEKLFF.